A selection of T cell receptor beta chains follows, all from one sample in a study of cytomegalovirus exposure and HLA in healthy donors. Profiled with immunoSEQ multiplex PCR; TCRdb holds only in-frame clones, not every one. The sample includes approximately 150,000 clones, nearly 80% seen only once; the top ten take roughly 0.7%. Sequencing was carried out using PBMCs. The receptors come from a male donor in good health and CMV-seronegative. The CDR3 runs from the conserved cysteine through the conserved F or W. A D gene is named only where the DNA matches it firmly. Size tells how often a clone was seen (once, few, many) or the class of an expanded clone, and some rows leave it out.

size: few
J: TRBJ1-1
D: NA
V: TRBV9
CDR3: CASSVDGRDTEAFF
DNA: TGTGCCAGCAGCGTAGATGGGCGGGACACTGAAGCTTTCTTT

size: NA
J: TRBJ2-1
D: TRBD2
V: TRBV4-3
CDR3: CASSQVVLAGGSSYNEQFF
DNA: TGCGCCAGCAGCCAAGTGGTACTAGCGGGGGGGAGCTCCTACAATGAGCAGTTCTTC

size: NA
J: TRBJ2-3
D: NA
V: TRBV21-1
CDR3: CASSWTASTDTQYF
DNA: TGTGCCAGCAGCTGGACAGCGAGCACAGATACGCAGTATTTT

size: NA
J: TRBJ1-1
D: NA
V: TRBV19
CDR3: CASSIDPLPAEAFF
DNA: TGTGCCAGTAGTATAGATCCCCTCCCTGCTGAAGCTTTCTTT

size: NA
J: TRBJ1-2
D: TRBD1
V: TRBV5-1
CDR3: CASSPGQVPYGYTF
DNA: TGCGCCAGCAGCCCAGGACAGGTCCCCTATGGCTACACCTTC

size: NA
J: TRBJ2-1
D: NA
V: TRBV4-1
CDR3: CASSQGLGYNEQFF
DNA: TGCGCCAGCAGCCAAGGACTGGGCTACAATGAGCAGTTCTTC

size: NA
J: TRBJ2-3
D: NA
V: TRBV7-9
CDR3: CSSSLIADTQYF
DNA: TGTTCCAGCAGCTTGATAGCAGATACGCAGTATTTT

size: few
J: TRBJ1-2
D: NA
V: TRBV5-5
CDR3: CASTQNQPNYGYTF
DNA: TGTGCCAGCACCCAGAACCAACCAAACTATGGCTACACCTTC

size: NA
J: TRBJ2-3
D: NA
V: TRBV6-6
CDR3: CASSLYTDTQYF
DNA: TGTGCCAGCAGTTTATACACAGATACGCAGTATTTT

size: NA
J: TRBJ2-7
D: TRBD1
V: TRBV14
CDR3: CASSKGDRGSYEQYF
DNA: TGTGCCAGCAGCAAGGGGGACAGGGGCTCCTACGAGCAGTACTTC

size: few
J: TRBJ2-2
D: TRBD1
V: TRBV4-1
CDR3: CASSQGRGQTKTGELFF
DNA: TGCGCCAGCAGCCAAGGAAGGGGACAGACCAAAACCGGGGAGCTGTTTTTT

size: NA
J: TRBJ1-2
D: TRBD1
V: TRBV6-1
CDR3: CASGETGGLNYGYTF
DNA: TGTGCCAGCGGAGAAACAGGGGGCTTGAACTATGGCTACACCTTC

size: NA
J: TRBJ1-1
D: NA
V: TRBV7-2
CDR3: CASSLARSRAEAFF
DNA: TGTGCCAGCAGCTTAGCGCGGTCGAGGGCTGAAGCTTTCTTT

size: few
J: TRBJ1-4
D: TRBD1
V: TRBV18
CDR3: CASSPSGTVNEKLFF
DNA: TGTGCCAGCTCACCGTCCGGGACAGTAAATGAAAAACTGTTTTTT

size: NA
J: TRBJ1-4
D: TRBD1
V: TRBV2
CDR3: CASTTDRATNEKLFF
DNA: TGTGCCAGCACTACGGACAGGGCAACTAATGAAAAACTGTTTTTT

size: NA
J: TRBJ2-7
D: NA
V: TRBV6-4
CDR3: CASSEQANVQYF
DNA: TGTGCCAGCAGTGAACAGGCGAATGTGCAGTACTTC

size: NA
J: TRBJ1-2
D: TRBD1
V: TRBV6-1
CDR3: CASRGQGASNYGYTF
DNA: TGTGCCAGCAGGGGACAGGGGGCCTCTAACTATGGCTACACCTTC

size: few
J: TRBJ2-1
D: TRBD2
V: TRBV9
CDR3: CASSVGGGENEQFF
DNA: TGTGCCAGCAGCGTAGGGGGAGGGGAGAATGAGCAGTTCTTC

size: NA
J: TRBJ2-1
D: NA
V: TRBV5-4
CDR3: CASSLGPVKPNEGQFF
DNA: TGTGCCAGCAGCTTGGGTCCGGTAAAACCTAATGAGGGGCAGTTCTTC

size: NA
J: TRBJ1-1
D: NA
V: TRBV15
CDR3: CATSRDYGKGEGTEAFF
DNA: TGTGCCACCAGCAGAGATTATGGGAAGGGAGAGGGCACTGAAGCTTTCTTT

size: NA
J: TRBJ1-5
D: TRBD1
V: TRBV27
CDR3: CASRRDRGESQPQHF
DNA: TGTGCCAGCAGACGGGACAGGGGAGAGAGTCAGCCCCAGCATTTT

size: NA
J: TRBJ1-1
D: TRBD1
V: TRBV19
CDR3: CASSPGQVALTEAFF
DNA: TGTGCCAGTAGTCCCGGACAGGTCGCCCTCACTGAAGCTTTCTTT

size: once
J: TRBJ1-2
D: NA
V: TRBV12-5
CDR3: CASGLEGTLYGYTF
DNA: TGTGCTAGTGGTTTAGAGGGGACTCTCTATGGCTACACCTTC

size: few
J: TRBJ1-2
D: TRBD1
V: TRBV5-1
CDR3: CASSRDRADGYTF
DNA: TGCGCCAGCAGCCGGGACAGGGCGGATGGCTACACCTTC

size: NA
J: TRBJ1-6
D: NA
V: TRBV6-5
CDR3: CASSYSTGEASPLHF
DNA: TGTGCCAGCAGTTACTCAACGGGAGAGGCTTCACCCCTCCACTTT

size: NA
J: TRBJ1-1
D: TRBD1
V: TRBV18
CDR3: CASAGTGMNTEAFF
DNA: TGTGCCAGCGCCGGGACAGGGATGAACACTGAAGCTTTCTTT